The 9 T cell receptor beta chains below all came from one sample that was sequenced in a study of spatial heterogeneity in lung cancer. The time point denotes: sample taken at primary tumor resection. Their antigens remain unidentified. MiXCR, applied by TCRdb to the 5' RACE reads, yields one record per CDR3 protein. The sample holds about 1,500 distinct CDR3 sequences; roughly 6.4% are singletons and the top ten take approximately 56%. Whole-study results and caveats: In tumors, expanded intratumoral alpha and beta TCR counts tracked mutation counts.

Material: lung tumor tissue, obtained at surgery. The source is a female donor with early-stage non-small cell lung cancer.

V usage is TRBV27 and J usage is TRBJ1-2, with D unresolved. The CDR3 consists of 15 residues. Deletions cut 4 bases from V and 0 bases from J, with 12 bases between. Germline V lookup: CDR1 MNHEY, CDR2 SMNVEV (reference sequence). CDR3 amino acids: CASSSTALANYGYTF. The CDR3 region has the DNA TGTGCCAGCAGTTCCACAGCCTTAGCTAACTATGGCTACACCTTC.

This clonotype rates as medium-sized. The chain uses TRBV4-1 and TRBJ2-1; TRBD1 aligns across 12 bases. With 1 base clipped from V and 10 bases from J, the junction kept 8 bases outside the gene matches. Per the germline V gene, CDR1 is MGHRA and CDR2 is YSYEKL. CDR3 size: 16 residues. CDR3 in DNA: TGCGCCAGCAGCCAAGTTGGGACAGGGGGCCTGGAGGAGCAGTTCTTC. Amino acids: CASSQVGTGGLEEQFF.

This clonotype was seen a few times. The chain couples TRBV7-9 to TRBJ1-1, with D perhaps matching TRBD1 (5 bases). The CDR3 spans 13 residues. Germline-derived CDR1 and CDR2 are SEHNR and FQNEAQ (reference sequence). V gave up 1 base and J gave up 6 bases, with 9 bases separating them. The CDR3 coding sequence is TGTGCCAGCAGCTTAGACAGGTCCTCTGAAGCTTTCTTT. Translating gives CASSLDRSSEAFF.

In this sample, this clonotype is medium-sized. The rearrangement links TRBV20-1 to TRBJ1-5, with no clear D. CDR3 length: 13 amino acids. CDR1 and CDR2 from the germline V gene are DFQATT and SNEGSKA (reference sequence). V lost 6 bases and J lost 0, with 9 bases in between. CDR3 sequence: CSATHGSNQPQHF. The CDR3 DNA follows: TGCAGTGCAACCCACGGTAGCAATCAGCCCCAGCATTTT.

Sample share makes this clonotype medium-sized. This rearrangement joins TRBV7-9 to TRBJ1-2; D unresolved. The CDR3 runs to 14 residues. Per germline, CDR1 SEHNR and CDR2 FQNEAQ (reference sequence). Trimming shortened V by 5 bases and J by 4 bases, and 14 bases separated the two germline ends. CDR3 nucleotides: TGTGCCAGCAGCAAAGACGGGGTAGGCTATGGCTACACCTTC. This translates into CASSKDGVGYGYTF.

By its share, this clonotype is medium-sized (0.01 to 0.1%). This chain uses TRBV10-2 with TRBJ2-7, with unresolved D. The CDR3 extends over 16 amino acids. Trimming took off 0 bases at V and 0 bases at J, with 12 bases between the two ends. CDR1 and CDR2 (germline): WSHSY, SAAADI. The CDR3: CASSESSMISSYEQYF. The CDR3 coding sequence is TGCGCCAGCAGTGAGTCGAGTATGATTAGCTCCTACGAGCAGTACTTC.

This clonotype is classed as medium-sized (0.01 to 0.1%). The CDR3 DNA reads TGTGCCAGCAGCTTATTCGGAGCGGGGGGCAACAATGAGCAGTTCTTC. Translated: CASSLFGAGGNNEQFF. The chain recombines TRBV7-3 with TRBJ2-1, with 9 bases that match TRBD2. This CDR3 region has 16 residues. The germline V gene encodes CDR1 SGHTA and CDR2 FQGTGA. V dropped 2 bases and J dropped 5; count of bases not matched to a gene: 7.

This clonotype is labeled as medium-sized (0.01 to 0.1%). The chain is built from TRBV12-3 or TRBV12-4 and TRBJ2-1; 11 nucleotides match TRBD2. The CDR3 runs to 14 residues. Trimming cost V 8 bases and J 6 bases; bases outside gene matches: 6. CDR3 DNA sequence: TGTGCCAGCTTTTATAGCGGGGGGGCCAATGAGCAGTTCTTC. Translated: CASFYSGGANEQFF.

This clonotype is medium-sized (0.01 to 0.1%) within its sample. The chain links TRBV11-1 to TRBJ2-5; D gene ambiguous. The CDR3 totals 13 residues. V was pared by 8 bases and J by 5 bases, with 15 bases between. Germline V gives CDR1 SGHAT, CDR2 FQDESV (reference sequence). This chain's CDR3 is CASAKDSWETQYF. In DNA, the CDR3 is TGTGCCAGCGCAAAGGATAGCTGGGAGACCCAGTACTTC.